This T cell receptor (beta chain) came from a study of blood T cell repertoires in COVID-19. Libraries were prepared by immunoSEQ multiplex PCR; TCRdb keeps only in-frame clonotypes and omits some of them. The sample has about 300,000 clones, roughly 88% seen once; the top ten hold 9% to 9.5%. Trimming cost V 5 bases and J 3 bases, with 8 bases left between them. The length of the CDR3 is 12 residues. CDR1 is SEHNR and CDR2 is FQNEAQ in the germline V gene (reference sequence). This clone was counted many times. The same CDR3 is also encoded by other DNA sequences in this sample. The receptor comes from a man between 18 and 29 years old with active or convalescent COVID-19. The chain employs TRBV7-9 and TRBJ2-7, with a possible D match to TRBD1 (6 bases). The material sequenced was peripheral blood. DNA for the CDR3: TGTGCCAGCAGCACAGGGTACTACGAGCAGTACTTC. Translation gives CASSTGYYEQYF.